This T cell receptor beta chain was documented in a study of blood T cell repertoires in COVID-19. Turning to the study itself: COVID-19 samples collected from the United States, Italy and Spain covered acute and convalescent phases. In each case, the material was cDNA or gDNA derived from T cells, B-cell-depleted T cells, or PBMCs.

The germline gives CDR1 SEHNR, CDR2 FQNEAQ (reference sequence). The length of the CDR3 is 12 residues. Trimming cost V 5 bases and J 7 bases, with 11 bases left between them. Original analysis: Estimates of nucleated cell counts were drawn from the amplification of reference gene primers. TCRdb keeps only in-frame clones here, not all; method: immunoSEQ multiplex PCR. The V and J calls and clone size were taken over from that table, and D and trimming were inferred from the DNA. The sample lists 90,000 to 130,000 clones, about 88% occurring once. The TCR was taken from a man in his forties or fifties with acute or convalescent COVID-19. Sequences were obtained from peripheral blood. V is TRBV7-9 and J is TRBJ1-2, with D perhaps matching TRBD1 (5 bases). CDR3 sequence reads: CASSRVGGGYTF. DNA of the CDR3: TGTGCCAGCAGCAGGGTCGGGGGTGGCTACACCTTC.